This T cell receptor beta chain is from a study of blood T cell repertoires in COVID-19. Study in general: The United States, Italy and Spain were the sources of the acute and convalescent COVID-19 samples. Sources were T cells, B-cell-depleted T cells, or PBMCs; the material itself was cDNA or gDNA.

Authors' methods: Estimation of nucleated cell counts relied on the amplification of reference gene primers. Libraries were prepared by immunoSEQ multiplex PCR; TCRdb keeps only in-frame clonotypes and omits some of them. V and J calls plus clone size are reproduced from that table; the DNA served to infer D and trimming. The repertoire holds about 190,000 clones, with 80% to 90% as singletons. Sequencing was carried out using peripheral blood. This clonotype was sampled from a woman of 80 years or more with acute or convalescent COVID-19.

The CDR3 DNA follows: TGTGCCAGCAGGATTCCGGGACAGCCCTACGAGCAGTACTTC. The encoded protein is CASRIPGQPYEQYF. The chain links TRBV27 to TRBJ2-7; TRBD1 agrees at 7 bases. There are 14 residues in the CDR3. Germline values: CDR1 MNHEY, CDR2 SMNVEV (reference sequence). With V trimmed by 6 bases and J by 2 bases, 7 bases remained unmatched.